These T cell receptor beta chains were read from a single sample in a study of blood T cell repertoires in COVID-19. Profiled with immunoSEQ multiplex PCR; TCRdb holds only in-frame clones, not every one. The sample consists of around 60,000 clones, roughly 84% of them appearing once. The material sequenced was peripheral blood. All receptors come from a man between 70 and 80 years old with acute or convalescent COVID-19. Each CDR3 is given with its conserved first and last residue. D genes are given only for firm matches. Where a row states a size, it is once, few, many or the class of an expanded clone; other rows omit it.

j_gene: TRBJ1-2
abundance: -
d_gene: TRBD1
v_gene: TRBV12-3/TRBV12-4
CDR3nt: TGTGCCAGCACCTCCGGGACAGACTATGGCTACACCTTC
CDR3aa: CASTSGTDYGYTF

j_gene: TRBJ2-7
abundance: -
d_gene: TRBD1
v_gene: TRBV6-1
CDR3nt: TGTGCCAGCAGTGATCCGGACAGGGTGAAGTACTTC
CDR3aa: CASSDPDRVKYF

j_gene: TRBJ2-7
abundance: few
d_gene: TRBD1
v_gene: TRBV7-9
CDR3nt: TGTGCCAGCAGCTTCGGGACAGCCTACGAGCAGTACTTC
CDR3aa: CASSFGTAYEQYF

j_gene: TRBJ1-3
abundance: once
d_gene: TRBD1
v_gene: TRBV25-1
CDR3nt: TGTGCCAGCAGGGAGGAGGGGGGACAGGGAAGGAACACCATATATTTT
CDR3aa: CASREEGGQGRNTIYF

j_gene: TRBJ2-2
abundance: -
d_gene: -
v_gene: TRBV7-2
CDR3nt: TGTGCCAGCAGCTTACGGCGGGGTACGAACACCGGGGAGCTGTTTTTT
CDR3aa: CASSLRRGTNTGELFF

j_gene: TRBJ2-2
abundance: -
d_gene: -
v_gene: TRBV18
CDR3nt: TGTGCCAGCTCACCACAACCAGGGGAGGAGCTGTTTTTT
CDR3aa: CASSPQPGEELFF

j_gene: TRBJ1-2
abundance: -
d_gene: TRBD1
v_gene: TRBV5-6
CDR3nt: TGTGCCAGCAGCGCAGGGGGTTTATATGGCTACACCTTC
CDR3aa: CASSAGGLYGYTF

j_gene: TRBJ1-1
abundance: -
d_gene: -
v_gene: TRBV5-4
CDR3nt: TGTGCCAGCAGCTTGGGGTCGGGGGGGGCGACTGAAGCTTTCTTT
CDR3aa: CASSLGSGGATEAFF

j_gene: TRBJ2-3
abundance: -
d_gene: TRBD2
v_gene: TRBV4-1
CDR3nt: TGCGCCAGCAGCCAAGATCGGGGGGGGGCAGATACGCAGTATTTT
CDR3aa: CASSQDRGGADTQYF

j_gene: TRBJ2-4
abundance: -
d_gene: TRBD1
v_gene: TRBV5-5
CDR3nt: TGTGCCAGCAGCTTGGAATGGGGACAGACCGCCAAAAACATTCAGTACTTC
CDR3aa: CASSLEWGQTAKNIQYF

j_gene: TRBJ2-4
abundance: -
d_gene: TRBD2
v_gene: TRBV10-3
CDR3nt: TGTGCCATCAGTCGCCTAGCGGGGGGCAAAAACATTCAGTACTTC
CDR3aa: CAISRLAGGKNIQYF

j_gene: TRBJ2-3
abundance: -
d_gene: TRBD1
v_gene: TRBV7-8
CDR3nt: TGTGCCAGCAGCCCACCCGGACAGGGGATCGCAGATACGCAGTATTTT
CDR3aa: CASSPPGQGIADTQYF

j_gene: TRBJ2-7
abundance: -
d_gene: -
v_gene: TRBV27
CDR3nt: TGTGCCAGCAGCTCTGGGAGATTATCCTACGAGCAGTACTTC
CDR3aa: CASSSGRLSYEQYF

j_gene: TRBJ2-3
abundance: -
d_gene: TRBD2
v_gene: TRBV19
CDR3nt: TGTGCCAGTAGTATAATTAGCGGGGGAGCTACTAGCACAGATACGCAGTATTTT
CDR3aa: CASSIISGGATSTDTQYF

j_gene: TRBJ1-4
abundance: few
d_gene: -
v_gene: TRBV21-1
CDR3nt: TGTGCCAGCAGCAAAAGTAGGACAGGGGACTCAACTAATGAAAAACTGTTTTTT
CDR3aa: CASSKSRTGDSTNEKLFF

j_gene: TRBJ1-3
abundance: -
d_gene: -
v_gene: TRBV7-9
CDR3nt: TGTGCCAGCAGCCCCCCAGGGCGAAACTCTGGAAACACCATATATTTT
CDR3aa: CASSPPGRNSGNTIYF

j_gene: TRBJ1-4
abundance: -
d_gene: -
v_gene: TRBV18
CDR3nt: TGTGCCAGCTCTCCGGGGACTAATGAAAAACTGTTTTTT
CDR3aa: CASSPGTNEKLFF